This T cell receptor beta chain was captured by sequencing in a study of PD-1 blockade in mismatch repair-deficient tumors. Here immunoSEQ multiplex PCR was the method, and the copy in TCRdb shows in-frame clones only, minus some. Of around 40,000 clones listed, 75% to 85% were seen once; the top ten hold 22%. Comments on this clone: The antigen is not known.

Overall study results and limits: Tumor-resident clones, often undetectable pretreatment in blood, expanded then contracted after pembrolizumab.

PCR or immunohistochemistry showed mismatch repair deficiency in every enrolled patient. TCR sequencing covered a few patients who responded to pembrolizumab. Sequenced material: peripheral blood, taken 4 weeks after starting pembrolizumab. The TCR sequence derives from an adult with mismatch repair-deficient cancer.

CDR3 protein: CASSLSRGIGTEAFF. CDR3 nucleotides: TGTGCCAGCAGCTTATCCAGGGGGATTGGTACTGAAGCTTTCTTT. The V and J genes are TRBV13 and TRBJ1-1, with TRBD1 matching 7 bases. The ends lost 2 bases at V and 5 bases at J; junction bases unmatched: 8. CDR1 and CDR2 (germline): PRHDT, FYEKMQ (reference sequence). The CDR3 consists of 15 residues.